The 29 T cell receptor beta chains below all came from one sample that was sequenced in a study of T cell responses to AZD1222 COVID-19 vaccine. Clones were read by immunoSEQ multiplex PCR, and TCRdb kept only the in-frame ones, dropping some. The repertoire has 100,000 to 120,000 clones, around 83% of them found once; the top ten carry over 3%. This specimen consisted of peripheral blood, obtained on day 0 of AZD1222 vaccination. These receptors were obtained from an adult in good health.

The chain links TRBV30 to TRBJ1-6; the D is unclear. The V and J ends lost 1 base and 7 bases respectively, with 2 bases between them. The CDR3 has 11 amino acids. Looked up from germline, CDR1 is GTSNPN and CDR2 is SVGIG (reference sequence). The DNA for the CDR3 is TGTGCCTGGAGTGAAAATTCACCCCTCCACTTT. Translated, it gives CAWSENSPLHF.

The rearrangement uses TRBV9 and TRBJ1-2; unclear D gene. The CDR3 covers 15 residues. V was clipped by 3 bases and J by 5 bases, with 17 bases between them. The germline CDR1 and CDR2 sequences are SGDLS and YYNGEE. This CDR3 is CASSAEARRQYGYTF. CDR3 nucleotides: TGTGCCAGCAGCGCCGAGGCCCGACGGCAATATGGCTACACCTTC. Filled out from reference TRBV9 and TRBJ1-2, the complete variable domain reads DSGVTQTPKHLITATGQRVTLRCSPRSGDLSVYWYQQSLDQGLQFLIQYYNGEERAKGNILERFSAQQFPDLHSELNLSSLELGDSALYFCASSAEARRQYGYTFGSGTRLTVV.

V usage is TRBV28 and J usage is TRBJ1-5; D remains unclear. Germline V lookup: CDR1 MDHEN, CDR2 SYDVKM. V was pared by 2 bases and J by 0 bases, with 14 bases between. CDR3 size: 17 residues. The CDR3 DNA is TGTGCCAGCAGTTTAGGCCAGTCCTATTATAGCAATCAGCCCCAGCATTTT. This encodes CASSLGQSYYSNQPQHF.

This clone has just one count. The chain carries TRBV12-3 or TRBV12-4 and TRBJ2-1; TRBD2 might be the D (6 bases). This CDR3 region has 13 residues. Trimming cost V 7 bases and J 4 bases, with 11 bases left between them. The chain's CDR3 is CASTLAEYNEQFF. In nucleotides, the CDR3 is TGTGCCAGCACCTTAGCGGAATACAATGAGCAGTTCTTC.

The CDR3 sequence: CASSASGGAGNEQFF. CDR3 DNA: TGTGCCAGCAGCGCGAGCGGGGGGGCCGGCAATGAGCAGTTCTTC. The chain recombines TRBV9 with TRBJ2-1, with 10 positions matching TRBD2. The CDR3 sequence is 15 residues long. In germline, CDR1 is SGDLS, CDR2 YYNGEE. J gave up 6 bases and V 3 bases, and 6 bases lay outside the gene matches.

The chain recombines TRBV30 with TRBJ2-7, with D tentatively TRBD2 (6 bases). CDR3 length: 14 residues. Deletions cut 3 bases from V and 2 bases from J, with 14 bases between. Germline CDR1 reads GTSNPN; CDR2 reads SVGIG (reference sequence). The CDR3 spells CAWRNRGGTYEQYF. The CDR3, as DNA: TGTGCCTGGAGAAACCGGGGCGGGACCTACGAGCAGTACTTC. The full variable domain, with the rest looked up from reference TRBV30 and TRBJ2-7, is SQTIHQWPATLVQPVGSPLSLECTVEGTSNPNLYWYRQAAGRGLQLLFYSVGIGQISSEVPQNLSASRPQDRQFILSSKKLLLSDSGFYLCAWRNRGGTYEQYFGPGTRLTVT.

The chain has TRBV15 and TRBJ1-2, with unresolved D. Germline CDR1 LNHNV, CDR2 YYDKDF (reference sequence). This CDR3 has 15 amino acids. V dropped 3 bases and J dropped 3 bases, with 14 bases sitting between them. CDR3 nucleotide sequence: TGTGCCACCAGCAGCGAATTTTTGACGGACTATGGCTACACCTTC. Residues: CATSSEFLTDYGYTF.

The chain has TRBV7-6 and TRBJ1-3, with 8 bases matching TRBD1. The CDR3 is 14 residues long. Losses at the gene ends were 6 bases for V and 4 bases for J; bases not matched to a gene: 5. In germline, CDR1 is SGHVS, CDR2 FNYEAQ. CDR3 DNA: TGTGCCAGCAGTCCAGGGGGCTTCGGAAACACCATATATTTT. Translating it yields CASSPGGFGNTIYF.

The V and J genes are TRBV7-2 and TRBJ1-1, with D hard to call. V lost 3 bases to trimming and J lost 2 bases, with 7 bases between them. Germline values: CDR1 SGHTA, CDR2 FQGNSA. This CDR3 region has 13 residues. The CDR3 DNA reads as TGTGCCAGCAGCTTGACCGAAAACACTGAAGCTTTCTTT. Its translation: CASSLTENTEAFF.

CDR3 nucleotide sequence: TGTGCCTGGAAAACAGGGGTGGTTCAGGCTTTCTTT. This sequence encodes CAWKTGVVQAFF. The V call is TRBV30, the J call TRBJ1-1; TRBD1 aligns across 7 bases. Germline values: CDR1 GTSNPN, CDR2 SVGIG (reference sequence). CDR3 length: 12 amino acids. V was clipped by 4 bases and J by 11 bases; unmatched bases: 10. The full variable domain, completed using reference TRBV30 and TRBJ1-1, is SQTIHQWPATLVQPVGSPLSLECTVEGTSNPNLYWYRQAAGRGLQLLFYSVGIGQISSEVPQNLSASRPQDRQFILSSKKLLLSDSGFYLCAWKTGVVQAFFGQGTRLTVV.

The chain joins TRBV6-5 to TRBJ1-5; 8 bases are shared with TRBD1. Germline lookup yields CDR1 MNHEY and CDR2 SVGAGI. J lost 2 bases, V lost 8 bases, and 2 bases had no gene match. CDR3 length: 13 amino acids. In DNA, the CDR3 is TGTGCCAGCCAGACAGGGGGCAATCAGCCCCAGCATTTT. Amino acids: CASQTGGNQPQHF.

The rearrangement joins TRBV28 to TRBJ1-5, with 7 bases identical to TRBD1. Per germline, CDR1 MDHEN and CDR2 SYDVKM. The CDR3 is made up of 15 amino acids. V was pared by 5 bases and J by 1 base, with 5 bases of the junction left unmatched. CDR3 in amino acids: CASSITGVSNQPQHF. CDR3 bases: TGTGCCAGCAGTATCACAGGGGTGAGCAATCAGCCCCAGCATTTT. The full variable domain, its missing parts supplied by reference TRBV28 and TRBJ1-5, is DVKVTQSSRYLVKRTGEKVFLECVQDMDHENMFWYRQDPGLGLRLIYFSYDVKMKEKGDIPEGYSVSREKKERFSLILESASTNQTSMYLCASSITGVSNQPQHFGDGTRLSIL.

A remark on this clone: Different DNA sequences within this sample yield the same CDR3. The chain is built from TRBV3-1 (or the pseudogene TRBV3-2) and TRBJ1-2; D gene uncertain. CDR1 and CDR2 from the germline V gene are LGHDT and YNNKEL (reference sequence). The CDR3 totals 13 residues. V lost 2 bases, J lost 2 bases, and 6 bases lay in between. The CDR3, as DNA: TGTGCCAGCAGCCAAACGGTCAACTATGGCTACACCTTC. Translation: CASSQTVNYGYTF.

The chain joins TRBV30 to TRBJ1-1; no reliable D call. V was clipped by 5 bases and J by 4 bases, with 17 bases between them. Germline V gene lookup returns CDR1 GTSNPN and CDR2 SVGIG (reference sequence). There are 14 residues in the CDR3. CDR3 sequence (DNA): TGTGCCTGGTCCCTACCTAGGTTGGGCACTGAAGCTTTCTTT. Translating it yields CAWSLPRLGTEAFF.

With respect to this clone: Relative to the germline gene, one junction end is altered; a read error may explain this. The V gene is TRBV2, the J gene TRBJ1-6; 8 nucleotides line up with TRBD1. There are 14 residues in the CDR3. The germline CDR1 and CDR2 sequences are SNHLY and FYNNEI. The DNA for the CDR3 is TGTGCCGGCAGTCCGGGACAGGTCATTTCACCCCTCCACTTT. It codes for CAGSPGQVISPLHF.

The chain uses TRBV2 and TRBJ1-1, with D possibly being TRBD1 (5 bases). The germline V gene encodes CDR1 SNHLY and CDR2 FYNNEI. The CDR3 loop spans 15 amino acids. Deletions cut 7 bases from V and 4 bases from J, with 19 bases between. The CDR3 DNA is TGTGCCAGCACCCTAGGGCCCGGAGGGGTCACTGAAGCTTTCTTT. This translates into CASTLGPGGVTEAFF.

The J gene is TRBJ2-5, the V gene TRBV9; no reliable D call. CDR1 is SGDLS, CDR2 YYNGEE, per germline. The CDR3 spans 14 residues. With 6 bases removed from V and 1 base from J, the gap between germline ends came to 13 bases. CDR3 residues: CASTLTQIQETQYF. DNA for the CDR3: TGTGCCAGCACCCTTACCCAAATCCAAGAGACCCAGTACTTC.

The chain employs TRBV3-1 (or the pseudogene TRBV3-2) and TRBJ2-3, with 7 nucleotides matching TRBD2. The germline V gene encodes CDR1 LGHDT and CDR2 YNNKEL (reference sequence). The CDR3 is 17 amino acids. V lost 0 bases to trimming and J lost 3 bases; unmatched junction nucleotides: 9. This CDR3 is CASSQDHRGGPTDTQYF. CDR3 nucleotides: TGTGCCAGCAGCCAAGATCATCGCGGGGGACCTACAGATACGCAGTATTTT.

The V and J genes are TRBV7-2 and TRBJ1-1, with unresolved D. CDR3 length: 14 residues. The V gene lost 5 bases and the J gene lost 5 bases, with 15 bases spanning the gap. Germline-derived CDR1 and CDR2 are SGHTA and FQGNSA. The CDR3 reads CASSARTERTEAFF. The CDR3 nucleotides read TGTGCCAGCAGCGCCCGGACGGAGCGGACTGAAGCTTTCTTT. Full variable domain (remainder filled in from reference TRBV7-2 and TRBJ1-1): GAGVSQSPSNKVTEKGKDVELRCDPISGHTALYWYRQSLGQGLEFLIYFQGNSAPDKSGLPSDRFSAERTGGSVSTLTIQRTQQEDSAVYLCASSARTERTEAFFGQGTRLTVV.

This CDR3 reads CASSGNSNTEAFF. CDR3 coding DNA: TGTGCCAGCAGCGGAAACTCGAACACTGAAGCTTTCTTT. The gene calls are TRBV7-2 and TRBJ1-1, with D unclear. Germline values: CDR1 SGHTA, CDR2 FQGNSA. Deletions cut 5 bases from V and 1 base from J, with 8 bases between. The CDR3 has 13 amino acids.

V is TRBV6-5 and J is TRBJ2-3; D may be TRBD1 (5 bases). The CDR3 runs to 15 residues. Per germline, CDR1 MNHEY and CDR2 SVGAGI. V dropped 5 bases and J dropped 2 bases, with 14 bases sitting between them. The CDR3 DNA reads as TGTGCCAGCAGTCCCTTTGAGGACATCACAGATACGCAGTATTTT. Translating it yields CASSPFEDITDTQYF.

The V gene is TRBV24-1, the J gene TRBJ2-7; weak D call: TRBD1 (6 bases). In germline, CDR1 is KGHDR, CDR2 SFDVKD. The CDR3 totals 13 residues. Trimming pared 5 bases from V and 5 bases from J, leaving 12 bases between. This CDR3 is CATSVGARDEQYF. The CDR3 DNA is TGTGCCACCAGTGTGGGGGCGCGAGACGAGCAGTACTTC.

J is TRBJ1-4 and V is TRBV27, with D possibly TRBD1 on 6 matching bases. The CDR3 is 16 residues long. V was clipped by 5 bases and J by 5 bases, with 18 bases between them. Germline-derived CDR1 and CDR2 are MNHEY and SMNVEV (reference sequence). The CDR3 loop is CASSRTGFLANEKLFF. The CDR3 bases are TGTGCCAGCAGTCGCACAGGGTTTTTAGCCAATGAAAAACTGTTTTTT.

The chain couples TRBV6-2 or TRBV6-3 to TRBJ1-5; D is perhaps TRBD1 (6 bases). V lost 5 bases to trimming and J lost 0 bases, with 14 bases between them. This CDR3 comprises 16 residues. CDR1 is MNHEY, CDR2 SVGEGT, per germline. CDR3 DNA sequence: TGTGCCAGCAGTCAACGGGAGGGGGTTAGCAATCAGCCCCAGCATTTT. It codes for CASSQREGVSNQPQHF.

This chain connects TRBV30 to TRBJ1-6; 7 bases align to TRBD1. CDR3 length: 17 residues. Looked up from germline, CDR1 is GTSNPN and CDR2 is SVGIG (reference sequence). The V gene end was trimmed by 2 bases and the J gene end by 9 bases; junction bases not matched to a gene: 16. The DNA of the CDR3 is TGTGCCTGGAGTTATTCTGGGGACAGATCCCTCGGTTCACCCCTCCACTTT. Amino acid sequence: CAWSYSGDRSLGSPLHF. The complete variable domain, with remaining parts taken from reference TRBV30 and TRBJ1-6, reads SQTIHQWPATLVQPVGSPLSLECTVEGTSNPNLYWYRQAAGRGLQLLFYSVGIGQISSEVPQNLSASRPQDRQFILSSKKLLLSDSGFYLCAWSYSGDRSLGSPLHFGNGTRLTVT.

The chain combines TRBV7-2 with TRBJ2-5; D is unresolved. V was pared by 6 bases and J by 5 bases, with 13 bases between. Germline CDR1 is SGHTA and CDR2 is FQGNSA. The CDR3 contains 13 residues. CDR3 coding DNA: TGTGCCAGCAGTATAGGCCTGAAGGAGACCCAGTACTTC. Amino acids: CASSIGLKETQYF.

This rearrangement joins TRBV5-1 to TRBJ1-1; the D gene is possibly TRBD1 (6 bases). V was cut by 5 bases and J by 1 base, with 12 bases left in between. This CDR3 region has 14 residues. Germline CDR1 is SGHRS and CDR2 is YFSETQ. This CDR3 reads CASRGGRGNTEAFF. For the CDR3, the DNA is TGCGCCAGCAGGGGTGGCAGGGGGAACACTGAAGCTTTCTTT.

The DNA of the CDR3 is TGTGCCAGCTCACCACCCTCTAGCGGGGGGTACAATGAGCAGTTCTTC. Translated, it gives CASSPPSSGGYNEQFF. The chain joins TRBV18 to TRBJ2-1, with 11 bases matching TRBD2. Germline CDR1 KGHSH, CDR2 LQKENI. The CDR3 covers 16 residues. V trimming: 0 bases; J trimming: 4 bases; junction bases outside the gene matches: 2.

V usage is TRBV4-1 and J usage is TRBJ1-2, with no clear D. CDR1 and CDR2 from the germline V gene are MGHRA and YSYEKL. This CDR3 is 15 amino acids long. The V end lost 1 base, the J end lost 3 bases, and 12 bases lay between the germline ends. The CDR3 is CASSQVKETYYGYTF. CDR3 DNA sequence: TGCGCCAGCAGCCAAGTAAAGGAGACCTACTATGGCTACACCTTC.